Sequencing of this TCR beta chain was carried out in a study of chemoradiotherapy in HPV16-positive cancers. Study-level results: Better recurrence-free survival went with HPV-responsive T-cell expansion in HPV16-positive patients. During treatment, candidate HPV-specific clones and E7-related motifs expanded in tumor.

This clone appeared a few times. Antigen unknown. Per the germline V gene, CDR1 is SGHAT and CDR2 is FQNNGV. This CDR3 is built from 13 residues. The V end lost 3 bases, the J end lost 10 bases, and 10 bases lay between the germline ends. Samples were taken several times over chemoradiotherapy. The assay was immunoSEQ multiplex PCR, and TCRdb's table has in-frame clones only and misses some. The table lists nearly 35,000 clones, over 80% of them singletons. This receptor was obtained from a human donor with HPV-associated anogenital cancer. The specimen was blood, collected from a patient who underwent chemoradiotherapy. V gene TRBV11-2 combines with J gene TRBJ1-6; D is ambiguous. CDR3: CASSFTVSSPLHF. CDR3 coding DNA: TGTGCCAGCAGCTTCACTGTCTCCTCACCCCTCCACTTT.